These 14 T cell receptor beta chains share one sample of origin, sequenced in a study of T cell responses to AZD1222 COVID-19 vaccine. The protocol was immunoSEQ multiplex PCR, while the TCRdb copy is restricted to in-frame clones and leaves out a portion. The sample holds 80,000 to 95,000 clones, around 73% seen once. The source was peripheral blood, collected on day 0 of AZD1222 vaccination. Every receptor here comes from an adult in good health.

The CDR3 nucleotides are TGTGCCAGCAGCCTGGGACTAGCGGGAGGGCCGATCGGCACAGATACGCAGTATTTT. Translating gives CASSLGLAGGPIGTDTQYF. V usage is TRBV7-2 and J usage is TRBJ2-3, with 16 bases aligning to TRBD2. The CDR3 contains 19 residues. Germline CDR1 is SGHTA and CDR2 is FQGNSA. V dropped 5 bases and J dropped 1; count of bases not matched to a gene: 9.

The genes are TRBV19 and TRBJ2-5; maybe TRBD1 (6 bases). CDR3 length: 13 residues. The germline V gene has CDR1 LNHDA and CDR2 SQIVND (reference sequence). Trimming removed 3 bases from V and 2 bases from J, with 7 bases in between. The CDR3 reads CASSMGQQETQYF. The CDR3 DNA reads TGTGCCAGTAGTATGGGACAACAAGAGACCCAGTACTTC.

This clone appeared a few times. This rearrangement joins TRBV14 to TRBJ2-7; D unresolved. V lost 4 bases and J lost 4, with 23 bases in between. The CDR3 contains 17 residues. The germline V gene encodes CDR1 SGHDN and CDR2 FVKESK. The CDR3 loop is CASSLTFSYIFSYEQYF. The CDR3 nucleotides read TGTGCCAGCAGCCTCACTTTCTCCTACATTTTTTCTTACGAGCAGTACTTC. The entire variable domain, with the rest obtained from reference TRBV14 and TRBJ2-7, is as follows: EAGVTQFPSHSVIEKGQTVTLRCDPISGHDNLYWYRRVMGKEIKFLLHFVKESKQDESGMPNNRFLAERTGGTYSTLKVQPAELEDSGVYFCASSLTFSYIFSYEQYFGPGTRLTVT.

The J gene is TRBJ2-1, the V gene TRBV10-2; D may be TRBD1 or TRBD2 (6 bases each). This CDR3 comprises 15 residues. V dropped 3 bases and J dropped 8 bases, with 17 bases sitting between them. Germline V gene lookup returns CDR1 WSHSY and CDR2 SAAADI. The CDR3 is CASSDQGTGTDEQFF. As DNA, the CDR3 is TGCGCCAGCAGTGATCAGGGGACTGGTACTGATGAGCAGTTCTTC.

There are a few counts of this clone. The chain employs TRBV15 and TRBJ2-7, with 13 bases fitting TRBD2. CDR1 LNHNV and CDR2 YYDKDF come from the germline V gene (reference sequence). V gave up 1 base and J gave up 7 bases; unmatched junction bases: 1. CDR3 size: 14 residues. The CDR3 bases are TGTGCCACCAGCAGAGTGGGACTAGCGGGGGAGCAGTACTTC. Translating gives CATSRVGLAGEQYF. Full variable domain (outside the CDR3, taken from reference TRBV15 and TRBJ2-7): DAMVIQNPRYQVTQFGKPVTLSCSQTLNHNVMYWYQQKSSQAPKLLFHYYDKDFNNEADTPDNFQSRRPNTSFCFLDIRSPGLGDTAMYLCATSRVGLAGEQYFGPGTRLTVT.

V is TRBV5-8 and J is TRBJ1-1, with D possibly matching TRBD1 (6 bases). This CDR3 has 13 residues. Germline values: CDR1 SGHTS, CDR2 YDEGEE. V lost 0 bases to trimming and J lost 5 bases, with 8 bases between them. The CDR3 loop reads CASSLDRETEAFF. The CDR3 region has the DNA TGTGCCAGCAGCTTGGACAGGGAAACTGAAGCTTTCTTT.

This chain connects TRBV28 to TRBJ1-2; 8 positions agree with TRBD1. The J segment lost 7 bases and the V segment lost 4 bases, leaving 5 bases of the junction unmatched. Germline V gives CDR1 MDHEN, CDR2 SYDVKM. The CDR3 is made up of 13 amino acids. This CDR3 is CASSYDRGGGYTF. DNA for the CDR3: TGTGCCAGCAGTTACGACAGGGGAGGTGGCTACACCTTC.

V usage is TRBV6-5 and J usage is TRBJ2-5; TRBD2 aligns across 9 bases. Trimming at V came to 6 bases and at J to 5 bases, leaving 4 bases not matched to a gene. The CDR3 spans 13 residues. The germline V gene has CDR1 MNHEY and CDR2 SVGAGI. CDR3 sequence: CASRTSGGETQYF. For the CDR3, the DNA is TGTGCCAGCAGGACTAGCGGAGGGGAGACCCAGTACTTC.

The V gene is TRBV2, the J gene TRBJ2-3; D is possibly TRBD1 (6 bases). Between the trimmed V and J ends, which lost 4 bases and 5 bases, there was a span of 19 bases. Germline CDR1 reads SNHLY; CDR2 reads FYNNEI. CDR3 size: 16 residues. The CDR3 bases are TGTGCCAGCAGTGTGGCTGGGGGCCGGGTTGGAGATACGCAGTATTTT. It is translated as CASSVAGGRVGDTQYF.

The chain links TRBV18 to TRBJ2-7; D unclear. CDR1 and CDR2 from the germline V gene are KGHSH and LQKENI. The CDR3 is 12 residues long. Trimming pared 5 bases from V and 3 bases from J, leaving 8 bases between. The CDR3 region is CASSANSYEQYF. The CDR3 DNA sequence: TGTGCCAGCTCAGCAAACAGCTACGAGCAGTACTTC. Using reference TRBV18 and TRBJ2-7 for the parts outside the CDR3, the full variable domain is NAGVMQNPRHLVRRRGQEARLRCSPMKGHSHVYWYRQLPEEGLKFMVYLQKENIIDESGMPKERFSAEFPKEGPSILRIQQVVRGDSAAYFCASSANSYEQYFGPGTRLTVT.

V usage is TRBV14 and J usage is TRBJ2-1; 10 bases are a match to TRBD2. Per the germline V gene, CDR1 is SGHDN and CDR2 is FVKESK. CDR3 size: 16 residues. V lost 4 bases and J lost 7; bases outside the gene matches: 10. CDR3 protein: CASSRLLAGIRNEQFF. CDR3 nucleotides: TGTGCCAGCAGCCGCCTACTAGCGGGAATTAGGAATGAGCAGTTCTTC.

The gene calls are TRBV5-1 and TRBJ1-1, with TRBD1 as a possible D gene (5 bases). Germline loops: CDR1 SGHRS, CDR2 YFSETQ. CDR3 length: 14 amino acids. Deletions cut 5 bases from V and 2 bases from J, with 13 bases between. In nucleotides, the CDR3 is TGCGCCAGCAGTCCCGACAGCTTCAACACTGAAGCTTTCTTT. This sequence encodes CASSPDSFNTEAFF.

As concerns this clone: The junction departs from the called germline gene at one end, perhaps through a read error. This chain uses TRBV4-1 with TRBJ2-7; perhaps TRBD2 as D (5 bases). This CDR3 has 14 residues. Germline lookup yields CDR1 MGHRA and CDR2 YSYEKL. This CDR3 is CASSKEGRTYEQYF. In DNA form, the CDR3 reads TGCGCCAGCAGCAAAGAGGGCAGGACCTACGAGCAGTACTTC.

The gene calls are TRBV4-1 and TRBJ2-5, with 13 bases identical to TRBD2. Germline V gene sequence: CDR1 MGHRA, CDR2 YSYEKL. Germline trimming cut 0 bases from V and 5 bases from J; bases unmatched to any gene: 6. The CDR3 length is 17 residues. CDR3 protein: CASSQDPGTSGKETQYF. In DNA, the CDR3 is TGCGCCAGCAGCCAAGATCCTGGGACTAGCGGGAAGGAGACCCAGTACTTC.